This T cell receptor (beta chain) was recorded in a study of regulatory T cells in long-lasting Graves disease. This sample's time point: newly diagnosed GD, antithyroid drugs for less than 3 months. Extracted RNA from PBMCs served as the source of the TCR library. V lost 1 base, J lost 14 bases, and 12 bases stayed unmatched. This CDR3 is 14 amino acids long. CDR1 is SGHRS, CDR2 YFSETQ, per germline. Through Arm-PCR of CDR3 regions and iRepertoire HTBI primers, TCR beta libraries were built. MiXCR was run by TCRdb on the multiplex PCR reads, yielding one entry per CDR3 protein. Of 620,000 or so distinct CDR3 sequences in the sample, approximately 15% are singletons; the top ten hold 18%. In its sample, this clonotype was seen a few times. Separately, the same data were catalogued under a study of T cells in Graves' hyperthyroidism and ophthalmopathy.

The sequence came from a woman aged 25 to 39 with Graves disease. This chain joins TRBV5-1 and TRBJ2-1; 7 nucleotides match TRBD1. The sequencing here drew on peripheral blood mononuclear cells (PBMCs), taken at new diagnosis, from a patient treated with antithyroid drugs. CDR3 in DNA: TGCGCCAGCAGCTTGAAGACAGGGCAAGCGGTGGAGTTCTTC. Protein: CASSLKTGQAVEFF.